Listed below are T cell receptor beta chains from one sample, sequenced in a study of cytomegalovirus exposure and HLA in healthy donors. Profiled with immunoSEQ multiplex PCR; TCRdb holds only in-frame clones, not every one. This table holds 200,000 to 250,000 clones, approximately 84% found once. The sequencing sample was made of PBMCs. These receptors were taken from a man between 18 and 35 years old in good health and CMV-seropositive. Each CDR3 is given with its conserved first and last residue. The order of the fields is D gene, CDR3 length, clone size, J gene, V gene, CDR3 protein, CDR3 DNA. A D gene is named only where the DNA matches it firmly. The listing skips clone size in some rows; elsewhere it reads once, few, many or a size class.

>TRBD1|12|-|TRBJ2-7|TRBV7-9
CASSLPRTGLSF
TGTGCCAGCAGCTTACCACGGACAGGGCTAAGCTTC
>-|11|-|TRBJ2-3|TRBV20-1
CSAPHTDTQYF
TGCAGTGCTCCACACACAGATACGCAGTATTTT
>-|13|-|TRBJ1-1|TRBV29-1
CSVEDLWKTEAFF
TGCAGCGTTGAAGATTTGTGGAAAACTGAAGCTTTCTTT
>-|13|-|TRBJ2-1|TRBV2
CASRTGSYNEQFF
TGTGCCAGCAGAACCGGCTCCTACAATGAGCAGTTCTTC
>-|17|-|TRBJ2-3|TRBV18
CASSSRFAAISTDTQYF
TGTGCCAGCTCATCCCGTTTCGCGGCCATAAGCACAGATACGCAGTATTTT
>-|16|-|TRBJ2-2|TRBV14
CASSQDLPQNTGELFF
TGTGCCAGCAGCCAAGACCTTCCCCAGAACACCGGGGAGCTGTTTTTT
>TRBD1|12|-|TRBJ1-5|TRBV2
CASTRDSQPQHF
TGTGCCAGCACACGGGACAGTCAGCCCCAGCATTTT
>-|14|-|TRBJ2-5|TRBV12-5
CASGLVSGAETQYF
TGTGCTAGTGGTTTGGTATCGGGGGCTGAGACCCAGTACTTC
>TRBD1|12|-|TRBJ1-2|TRBV6-6
CASTQGGYGYTF
TGTGCCAGCACCCAGGGGGGCTATGGCTACACCTTC
>-|14|-|TRBJ2-7|TRBV7-9
CASSHRDGLEEQYF
TGTGCCAGCAGCCACCGGGACGGATTGGAGGAGCAGTACTTC
>-|11|-|TRBJ2-1|TRBV27
CASRGAGEQFF
TGTGCCAGCAGAGGGGCAGGTGAGCAGTTCTTC
>-|14|once|TRBJ2-7|TRBV19
CASSIWGSTYEQYF
TGTGCCAGTAGTATATGGGGTTCTACCTACGAGCAGTACTTC
>-|9|-|TRBJ1-5|TRBV27
CASRGPQHF
TGTGCCAGCAGGGGGCCCCAGCATTTT
>-|14|-|TRBJ2-5|TRBV10-3
CAISETSRGETQYF
TGTGCCATCAGTGAGACTTCCCGGGGGGAGACCCAGTACTTC
>-|13|once|TRBJ1-1|TRBV5-1
CASSSRDATEAFF
TGCGCCAGCAGCTCCAGGGACGCGACTGAAGCTTTCTTT
>TRBD1|14|-|TRBJ2-1|TRBV7-9
CASRDRSSYNEQFF
TGTGCCAGCAGGGACAGGAGCTCCTACAATGAGCAGTTCTTC
>TRBD1|17|-|TRBJ1-1|TRBV27
CASSATGPMGPNTEAFF
TGTGCCAGCAGCGCGACAGGGCCTATGGGTCCAAACACTGAAGCTTTCTTT
>-|16|-|TRBJ2-7|TRBV28
CASSLWSELSSYEQYF
TGTGCCAGCAGTTTATGGAGTGAACTCAGCTCCTACGAGCAGTACTTC